Listed below are T cell receptor beta chains from one sample, sequenced in a study of OX40 agonist ivuxolimab in advanced cancers. TCRdb's table, derived via immunoSEQ multiplex PCR, lists solely in-frame clones and lacks some. The sample has about 76,000 clones; 85% to 90% are singletons. The source material was CD4+ or CD8+ T cells sorted from blood, sampled in a trial of the OX40 agonist ivuxolimab. The source is an adult with an advanced solid tumor such as melanoma, head and neck, liver or kidney cancer. The CDR3 runs from the conserved cysteine through the conserved F or W. The order of the fields is V gene, D gene, clone size, J gene, CDR3 DNA, CDR3 protein. D genes are given only for firm matches. Expanded clones are given a class, and other clones once, few, many or no size at all.

TRBV2,NA,NA,TRBJ1-2,TGTGCCAGCAGTGAAAACAGTAACTATGGCTACACCTTC,CASSENSNYGYTF
TRBV6-6,NA,NA,TRBJ2-2,TGTGCCAGCAGTTACAGAGGAAACCCGAACACCGGGGAGCTGTTTTTT,CASSYRGNPNTGELFF
TRBV7-6,NA,NA,TRBJ2-5,TGTGCCAGCTCTCTAGAACCGGCCCAAGAGACCCAGTACTTC,CASSLEPAQETQYF
TRBV5-6,TRBD2,NA,TRBJ2-7,TGTGCCAGCAGCTTTACTAGCGCCTACGAGCAGTACTTC,CASSFTSAYEQYF
TRBV6-6,NA,NA,TRBJ2-2,TGTGCCAGCAGTTACGGGGGGTTCACCGGGGAGCTGTTTTTT,CASSYGGFTGELFF
TRBV27,NA,NA,TRBJ2-7,TGTGCCAGCAGCGCAGTATCCCCCACCTACGAGCAGTACTTC,CASSAVSPTYEQYF
TRBV14,NA,NA,TRBJ2-7,TGTGCCAGCAGGCAAGAAGACAGCCCGCAGTACTTC,CASRQEDSPQYF
TRBV7-6,TRBD2,NA,TRBJ2-1,TGTGCCAGCAGCTTGGGACTAGCCTATGAGCAGTTCTTC,CASSLGLAYEQFF
TRBV5-1,TRBD2,NA,TRBJ2-5,TGCGCCACCAGAATCGGACTAGCGGCTCAAGAGACCCAGTACTTC,CATRIGLAAQETQYF
TRBV19,TRBD2,NA,TRBJ2-1,TGTGCCAGTAGTATTTCGGGGGGGAATGAGCAGTTCTTC,CASSISGGNEQFF
TRBV5-4,TRBD2,NA,TRBJ2-3,TGTGCCAGCAGCTTGGCGCCTAGCGGGAGGGACACAGATACGCAGTATTTT,CASSLAPSGRDTDTQYF
TRBV2,NA,NA,TRBJ2-7,TGTGCCAGCAGTGACTCGCCTAGCTCCTACGAGCAGTACTTC,CASSDSPSSYEQYF
TRBV7-9,TRBD1,NA,TRBJ2-7,TGTGCCAGCAGCCCAGCCGGGACAGGGACCTACGAGCAGTACTTC,CASSPAGTGTYEQYF
TRBV29-1,NA,NA,TRBJ1-3,TGCAGCGCTAGACCTAGCTCTGGAAACACCATATATTTT,CSARPSSGNTIYF
TRBV5-4,TRBD2,once,TRBJ2-5,TGTGCCACGGCGGGAGTTGGGGCCCAAGAGACCCAGTACTTC,CATAGVGAQETQYF
TRBV6-6,TRBD1,NA,TRBJ1-2,TGTGCCATCTCCCTATCCGGGACAGGGGGCGATGGCTACACCTTC,CAISLSGTGGDGYTF
TRBV4-2,NA,NA,TRBJ1-1,TGTGCCAGCAGGCAGGCGAACACTGAAGCTTTCTTT,CASRQANTEAFF
TRBV6-5,NA,NA,TRBJ2-7,TGTGCCAGCAGTTATCGGGGAGGACTCTACGAGCAGTACTTC,CASSYRGGLYEQYF
TRBV30,NA,NA,TRBJ1-1,TGTGCCTGGAGTGTAAGTTGGCTGAACACTGAAGCTTTCTTT,CAWSVSWLNTEAFF
TRBV6-1,NA,NA,TRBJ1-1,TGTGCCAGCAGTGACATCATAGGGGGTGAAGCTTTCTTT,CASSDIIGGEAFF
TRBV6-5,TRBD1,NA,TRBJ2-7,TGTGCCAGCAGTTACGGGACAGGGGGCGATACCTACGAGCAGTACTTC,CASSYGTGGDTYEQYF
TRBV27,NA,NA,TRBJ1-2,TGTGCCAGCACCACCTTGTCAGGGGTAGGTGACTATGGCTACACCTTC,CASTTLSGVGDYGYTF
TRBV5-1,TRBD2,NA,TRBJ2-3,TGCGCCAGCAGCGGCCGGGGGGAACAGTATTTT,CASSGRGEQYF
TRBV11-3,NA,NA,TRBJ2-7,TGTGCCAGCAGCTCCCGAACGGACAGAAATATCTACGAGCAGTACTTC,CASSSRTDRNIYEQYF
TRBV19,TRBD2,few,TRBJ2-1,TGTGCCAGTAGTATAACTAGCGATGAGCAGTTCTTC,CASSITSDEQFF
TRBV9,NA,NA,TRBJ2-1,TGTGCCAGCAGCGTAGGAGAGGCAGCCTACAATGAGCAGTTCTTC,CASSVGEAAYNEQFF
TRBV7-7,TRBD2,NA,TRBJ2-1,TGTGCTAGCAGCTTAGACCCGACTAGCGGGAATATCAATGAGCAGTTCTTC,CASSLDPTSGNINEQFF
TRBV7-3,NA,NA,TRBJ2-1,TGTGCCAGCAGCTTAGACGGGTATGAGCAGTTCTTC,CASSLDGYEQFF
TRBV28,TRBD2,NA,TRBJ2-2,TGTGCCAGCAGCTTAGGGATAGCGGGAGCCGGGGAGCTGTTTTTT,CASSLGIAGAGELFF
TRBV5-6,TRBD2,NA,TRBJ2-1,TGTGCCAGCAGCTTGACGGGACTAGCCTACAATGAGCAGTTCTTC,CASSLTGLAYNEQFF
TRBV5-1,TRBD2,NA,TRBJ2-3,TGCGCCAGCAGCTTGGAAACTAGCGGCACAGATACGCAGTATTTT,CASSLETSGTDTQYF
TRBV9,NA,NA,TRBJ2-5,TGTGCCAGCAGCGTAGGCGTGTACCAAGAGACCCAGTACTTC,CASSVGVYQETQYF
TRBV5-1,TRBD2,NA,TRBJ2-1,TGCGCCAGCAGCTGGCCGCGGCTAGCGGGACCGAGCTCCTACAATGAGCAGTTCTTC,CASSWPRLAGPSSYNEQFF
TRBV5-1,TRBD1,once,TRBJ2-7,TGCGCCAGCAGCTTTAGGGGGCCCTCCTACGAGCAGTACTTC,CASSFRGPSYEQYF
TRBV7-3,TRBD2,NA,TRBJ2-3,TGTGCCAGCAGCTTAGTGGGAGGGCGTATGGATACGCAGTATTTT,CASSLVGGRMDTQYF
TRBV14,TRBD1,NA,TRBJ2-7,TGTGCCAGCAGCTCGGAACAGACAGGGGGCTCCGAGCAGTACTTC,CASSSEQTGGSEQYF
TRBV5-6,TRBD2,NA,TRBJ2-1,TGTGCCAGCAGCTTGGCCTTAGGGGGACTAGCGGGGGCCGGTGAGCAGTTCTTC,CASSLALGGLAGAGEQFF
TRBV19,TRBD1,NA,TRBJ1-1,TGTGCCAGTAGTACCGGCGACAGGGGTGACACTGAAGCTTTCTTT,CASSTGDRGDTEAFF
TRBV28,NA,NA,TRBJ2-7,TGTGCCACGGGAAGACACTACGAGCAGTACTTC,CATGRHYEQYF
TRBV10-3,NA,once,TRBJ2-7,TGTGCCATCACCTCGGACGGGTCGGCCTCCTACGAGCAGTACTTC,CAITSDGSASYEQYF
TRBV16,TRBD1,NA,TRBJ1-2,TGTGCCAGCAGCCAATTTGGAGGGGGCACGGACTATGGCTACACCTTC,CASSQFGGGTDYGYTF